A selection of T cell receptor beta chains follows, all from one sample in a study of T-cell reconstitution after alpha-beta-depleted transplantation in children. TCRdb reanalysed the PCR reads using MiXCR and keeps one entry per CDR3 protein. In the table there are about 610,000 distinct CDR3 sequences, roughly a tenth of which are singletons. Sequenced here: PBMCs from the stem cell graft donor, sampled from the stem cell graft. Every receptor here comes from a human donor who donated a stem cell graft to a child with acute myeloid leukemia. CDR3s include the opening cysteine and the closing phenylalanine or tryptophan. D genes are given only for firm matches. Part of the rows lack a size; the others show once, few, many or a class for expanded clones.

>TRBJ1-2|-|-|TRBV6-5
TGTGCCAGCAGGCCGCCAGGGTTATATGGCTACACCTTC
CASRPPGLYGYTF
>TRBJ1-2|-|few|TRBV12-3/TRBV12-4
TGTGCCAGCACTAGGGACGCCACGAACTATGGCTACACCTTC
CASTRDATNYGYTF
>TRBJ1-1|TRBD1|few|TRBV12-3/TRBV12-4
TGTGCCAGCAGACCCCGGACAGGACCAAACACTGAAGCTTTCTTT
CASRPRTGPNTEAFF
>TRBJ2-7|-|many|TRBV20-1
TGCAGTGCTAGGGAGACCGATGGATGGTACGAGCAGTACTTC
CSARETDGWYEQYF
>TRBJ1-6|TRBD1|few|TRBV10-3
TGTGCCATCAGTGGGGCGGACAGGGGTTTTGGTTCACCCCTCCACTTT
CAISGADRGFGSPLHF
>TRBJ2-7|TRBD1|few|TRBV6-1
TGTGCCAGCAGTGATTTAACCGGGACAGGGGGCTACGAGCAGTACTTC
CASSDLTGTGGYEQYF
>TRBJ2-1|TRBD2|many|TRBV12-3/TRBV12-4
TGTGCCAGCAGTTTGGGAGGGAGCAGTAATGAGCAGTTCTTC
CASSLGGSSNEQFF
>TRBJ2-5|TRBD2|few|TRBV9
TGTGCCAGCAGCGCCGGGACTAGCGGGAGCCTAGAGACCCAGTACTTC
CASSAGTSGSLETQYF
>TRBJ2-7|TRBD2|-|TRBV7-8
TGTGCCAGCAGCTTAACAATAGCGGGAACCTACGAGCAGTACTTC
CASSLTIAGTYEQYF
>TRBJ2-7|TRBD2|-|TRBV5-4
TGTGCCAGCAGCTTCGGGGGAGGGCCGATGGAGCAGTACTTC
CASSFGGGPMEQYF
>TRBJ2-3|-|many|TRBV12-3/TRBV12-4
TGTGCCAGCAGCTTAGGGGGACGAATCGCGGATACGCAGTATTTT
CASSLGGRIADTQYF
>TRBJ2-7|TRBD2|-|TRBV6-2/TRBV6-3
TGTGCCAGCACTTCACCCCGCGGGAGCTCCTACGAGCAGTACTTC
CASTSPRGSSYEQYF
>TRBJ2-7|-|many|TRBV5-1
TGCGCCAGCAGGTACTCTACTTCCTACGAGCAGTACTTC
CASRYSTSYEQYF
>TRBJ2-3|-|many|TRBV9
TGTGCCAGCAGCGTGGCCTTAGGGGGTGGCACAGATACGCAGTATTTT
CASSVALGGGTDTQYF
>TRBJ2-3|-|few|TRBV7-8
TGTGCCAGCAGCTCGTTTAGAGATCTGGCGGATACGCAGTATTTT
CASSSFRDLADTQYF
>TRBJ2-3|TRBD1|few|TRBV29-1
TGCAGCGGGACAGGGGGCGCGTTACAGTATTTT
CSGTGGALQYF
>TRBJ2-7|-|many|TRBV6-1
TGTGCCAGTCAGTCGGACGTTCTTTCCTACGAGCAGTACTTC
CASQSDVLSYEQYF
>TRBJ1-5|-|-|TRBV29-1
TGCAGCGTCGCTTTAACCCGGGACAGCAATCAGCCCCAGCATTTT
CSVALTRDSNQPQHF
>TRBJ2-3|-|few|TRBV7-2
TGTGCCAGCAGCCCAGGGTGGGGAGATACGCAGTATTTT
CASSPGWGDTQYF
>TRBJ2-3|TRBD1|-|TRBV3-1
TGTGCCAGCAGCCGAAAGACAGGGTCCTCCCATTTTAGCACAGATACGCAGTATTTT
CASSRKTGSSHFSTDTQYF
>TRBJ2-3|-|few|TRBV7-3
TGTGCCAGCAGCTTACTGGGGCCCTCTCCGCAGTATTTT
CASSLLGPSPQYF
>TRBJ2-7|TRBD2|few|TRBV20-1
TGCAGTGCTAGAGATCGGGTTCGCGGGAGGGCCGGGGAGCAGTACTTC
CSARDRVRGRAGEQYF
>TRBJ2-7|-|-|TRBV7-2
TGTGCCAGCAGCACCCTGGGGGGTAGGGTTGGGGAGCAGTACTTC
CASSTLGGRVGEQYF
>TRBJ2-3|TRBD2|few|TRBV2
TGTGCCAGCGAGACTAGCGGGAGGGCCACAGATACGCAGTATTTT
CASETSGRATDTQYF
>TRBJ2-1|TRBD2|-|TRBV6-2/TRBV6-3
TGTGCCAGCCGTAGCGGGAGTACGAATGAGCAGTTCTTC
CASRSGSTNEQFF
>TRBJ1-1|-|few|TRBV5-1
TGCGCCAGCACCCCCGGGGCTTACACTGAAGCTTTCTTT
CASTPGAYTEAFF
>TRBJ2-3|TRBD1|many|TRBV28
TGTGCCATCAATACCTCCGGGACAGGCCCCACAGATACGCAGTATTTT
CAINTSGTGPTDTQYF
>TRBJ1-1|-|few|TRBV6-5
TGTGCCAGCAGTTACGGGGAGAGCACTGAAGCTTTCTTT
CASSYGESTEAFF
>TRBJ2-7|-|-|TRBV7-9
TGTGCCAGCAGCTTCAGCGGTTTCTCCTACGAGCAGTACTTC
CASSFSGFSYEQYF
>TRBJ1-2|TRBD1|few|TRBV5-1
TGCGCCAGCAGCCCAACCGGGACAGGACTCTCTAACTATGGCTACACCTTC
CASSPTGTGLSNYGYTF
>TRBJ1-5|TRBD1|-|TRBV12-3/TRBV12-4
TGTGCCAGCAGCATGGGGACAGGGGGCTTTAATCAGCCCCAGCATTTT
CASSMGTGGFNQPQHF
>TRBJ1-5|-|many|TRBV9
TGTGCCAGCAGCGCCGGGACCGGCAATCAGCCCCAGCATTTT
CASSAGTGNQPQHF
>TRBJ2-7|TRBD2|few|TRBV5-1
TGCGCCAGCAGCAGGGAACTAGCGACCTCTTACGAGCAGTACTTC
CASSRELATSYEQYF
>TRBJ2-7|-|-|TRBV3-1
TGTGCCAGCAGCCCCGGGAATCCCCGCTCCTACGAGCAGTACTTC
CASSPGNPRSYEQYF
>TRBJ1-1|-|many|TRBV10-3
TGTGCCATCAACTTCGGGGGTCAGAACACTGAAGCTTTCTTT
CAINFGGQNTEAFF
>TRBJ1-6|-|few|TRBV10-2
TGCGCCAGCAGTGATAGAAACAGGAGGAGGGATAATTCACCCCTCCACTTT
CASSDRNRRRDNSPLHF
>TRBJ2-7|TRBD2|many|TRBV9
TGTGCCAGCAGCGTCGCGACTAGCGGCCCCTACGAGCAGTACTTC
CASSVATSGPYEQYF
>TRBJ2-1|TRBD2|few|TRBV25-1
TGTGCCAGCAGTGGAGGGACTAGCGGGAACCATGAGCAGTTCTTC
CASSGGTSGNHEQFF
>TRBJ2-7|-|once|TRBV20-1
TGCAGTGCTATTGTAAGGCGTGTCGAGCAGTACTTC
CSAIVRRVEQYF
>TRBJ2-5|TRBD2|-|TRBV6-5
TGTGCCAGCAGTTACTCGTTAGTAGCGGGAGAGGAAGAGACCCAGTACTTC
CASSYSLVAGEEETQYF
>TRBJ1-1|-|-|TRBV6-5
TGTGCCAGCTGTAACTCTATGAACACTGAAGCTTTCTTT
CASCNSMNTEAFF